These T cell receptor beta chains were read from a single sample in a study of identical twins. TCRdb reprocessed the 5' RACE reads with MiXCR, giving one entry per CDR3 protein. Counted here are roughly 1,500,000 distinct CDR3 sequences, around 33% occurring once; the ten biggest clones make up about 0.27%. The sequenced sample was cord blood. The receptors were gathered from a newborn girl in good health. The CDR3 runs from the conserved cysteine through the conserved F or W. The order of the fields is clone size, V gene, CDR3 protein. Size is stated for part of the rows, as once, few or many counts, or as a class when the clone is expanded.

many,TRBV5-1,CASGPGGDTQYF
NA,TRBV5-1,CASSAGTTNSPLHF
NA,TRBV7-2,CASSLGWQNTEAFF
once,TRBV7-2,CASSLVGLAGGYNEQFF
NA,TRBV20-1,CSADIAEGETQYF
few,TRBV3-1,CASSHRTGNIYNEQFF
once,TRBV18,CASSLGTIGQPQHF
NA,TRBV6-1,CASRYINTEAFF
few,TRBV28,CASSPGTSGRLVTDTQYF
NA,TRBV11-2,CASSTIRDYLRIQYF
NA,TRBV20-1,CSARDYRRPNYGYTF
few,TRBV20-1,CSARSAPQRSEFRLYNEQFF
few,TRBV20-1,CSARGVGSQPQHF
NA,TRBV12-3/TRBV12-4,CASSLGTSGIGETQYF
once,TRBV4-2,CASSQELNGGAWNEQYF
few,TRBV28,CASSLAATTQETQYF
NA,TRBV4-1,CASSHPGTSSYNEQYF
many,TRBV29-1,CSHCPTSTDTQYF
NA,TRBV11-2,CASSLDIRGVGQYF
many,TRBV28,CASRSGTASDYGYTF
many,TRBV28,CASSPQFGPSSGANVLTF
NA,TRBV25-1,CASKVAEKLFF
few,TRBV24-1,CATSDFGSFHNEQYF
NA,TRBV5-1,CASSPGTWGEDTQYF
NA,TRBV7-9,CASTRRGFGTEAFF
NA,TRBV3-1,CASSNSSGSNTGELFF
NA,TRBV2,CASPGAGAKNIQYF
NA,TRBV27,CASSLGPRYSPPDTQYF
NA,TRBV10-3,CAISPGTGAFF
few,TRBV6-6,CASSSRQGALYGYTF
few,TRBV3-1,CASSRPSGSKDTQYF
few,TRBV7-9,CASSLLELNYGYTF
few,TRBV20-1,CGAQGEGSYNEQFF
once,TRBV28,CASNLDGGTDTQYF
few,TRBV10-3,CAARGTGQSNSPLHF
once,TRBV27,CASGSVSSYEQYF
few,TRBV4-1,CASSQGYGPYGYTF
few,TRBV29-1,CSVPHPGNTEAFF
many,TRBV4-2,CASSQAVNTEAFF
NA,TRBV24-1,CATSETGGLYNEQYF
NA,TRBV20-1,CSATGQTSSYNSPLHF
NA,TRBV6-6,CASSYGGGGTEAFF
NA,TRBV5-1,CASSFGDSRKNTEAFF
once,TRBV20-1,CSARGTSGSIEQYF
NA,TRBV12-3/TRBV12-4,CASGATYNEQFF
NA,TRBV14,CASSPRDRRSDTQYF
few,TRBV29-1,CSVDRVVLYQETQYF
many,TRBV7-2,CASSSGFYEQYF
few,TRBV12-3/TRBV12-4,CASSSNPGTSGKDTDTQYF
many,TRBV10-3,CAISESIGAAITKNIQYF
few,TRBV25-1,CASNLAGDNEQFF
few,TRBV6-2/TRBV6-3,CASRKSPGTTLTDTQYF
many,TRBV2,CASSEAGRMAGGYTF
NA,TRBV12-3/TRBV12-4,CASSFGTDNQPQHF
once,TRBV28,CAGSFKAFREPQHF
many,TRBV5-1,CASSFTSGAMTYEQYF
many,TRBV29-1,CSVETASGNNEQFF